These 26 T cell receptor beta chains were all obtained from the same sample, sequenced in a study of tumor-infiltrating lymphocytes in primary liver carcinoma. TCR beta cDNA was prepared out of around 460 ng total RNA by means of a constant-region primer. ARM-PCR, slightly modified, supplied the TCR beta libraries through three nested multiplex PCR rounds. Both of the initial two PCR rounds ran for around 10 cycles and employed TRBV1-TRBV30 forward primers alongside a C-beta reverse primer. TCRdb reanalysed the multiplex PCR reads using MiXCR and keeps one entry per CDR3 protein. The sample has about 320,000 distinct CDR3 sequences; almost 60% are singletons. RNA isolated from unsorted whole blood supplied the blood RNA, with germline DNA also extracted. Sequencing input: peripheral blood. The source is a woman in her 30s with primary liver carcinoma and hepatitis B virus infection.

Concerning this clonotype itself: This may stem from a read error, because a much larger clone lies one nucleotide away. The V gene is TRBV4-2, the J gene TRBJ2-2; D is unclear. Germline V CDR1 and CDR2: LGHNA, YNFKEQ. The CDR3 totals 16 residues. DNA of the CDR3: TGTACCAGCAGCCAAGACTTACGCAGAACAACCGGGGAGCTGTTTTTT. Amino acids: CTSSQDLRRTTGELFF.

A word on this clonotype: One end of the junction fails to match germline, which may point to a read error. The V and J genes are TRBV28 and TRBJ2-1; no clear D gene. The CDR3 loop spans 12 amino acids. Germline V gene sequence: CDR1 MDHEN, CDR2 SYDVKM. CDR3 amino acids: CASGFRYNEQFF. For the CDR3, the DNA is TGTGCCAGCGGTTTTAGGTACAATGAGCAGTTCTTC.

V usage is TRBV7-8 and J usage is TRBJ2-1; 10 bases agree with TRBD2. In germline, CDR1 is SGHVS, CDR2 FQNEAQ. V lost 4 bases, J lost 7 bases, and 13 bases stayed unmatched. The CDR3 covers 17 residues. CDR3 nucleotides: TGTGCCAGCAGCTATACCCCCTTCTCTAGCGGGAGAAATGAGCAGTTCTTC. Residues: CASSYTPFSSGRNEQFF.

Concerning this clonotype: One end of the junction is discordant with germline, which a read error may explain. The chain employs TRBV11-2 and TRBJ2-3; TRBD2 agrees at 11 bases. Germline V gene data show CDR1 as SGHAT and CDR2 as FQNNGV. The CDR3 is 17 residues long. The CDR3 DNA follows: TGTGCCAGAAGCTTTTCTACTAGCGGGAGAAGGACAGATACGCAGTATTTT. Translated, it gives CARSFSTSGRRTDTQYF.

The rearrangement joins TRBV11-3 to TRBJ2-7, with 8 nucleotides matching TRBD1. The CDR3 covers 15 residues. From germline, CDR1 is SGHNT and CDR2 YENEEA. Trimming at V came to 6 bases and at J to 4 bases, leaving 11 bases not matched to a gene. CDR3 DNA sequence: TGTGCCAGCAGAATCGAAGGGCAGGGGGCGTACGAGCAGTACTTC. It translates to CASRIEGQGAYEQYF.

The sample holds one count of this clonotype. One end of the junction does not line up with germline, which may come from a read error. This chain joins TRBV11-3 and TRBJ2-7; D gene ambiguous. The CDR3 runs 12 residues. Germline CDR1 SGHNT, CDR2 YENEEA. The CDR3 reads CANSLTEYEQYF. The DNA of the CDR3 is TGTGCCAACAGCTTAACAGAGTACGAGCAGTATTTC.

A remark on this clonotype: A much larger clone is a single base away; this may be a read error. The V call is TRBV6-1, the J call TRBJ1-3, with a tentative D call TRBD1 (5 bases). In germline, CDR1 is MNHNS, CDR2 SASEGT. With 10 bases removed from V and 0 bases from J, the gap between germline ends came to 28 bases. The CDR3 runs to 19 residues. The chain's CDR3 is CATCRGDSRGPLSGNTIYF. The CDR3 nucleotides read TGTGCCACCTGTCGGGGGGACTCAAGGGGACCTCTCTCTGGAAACACCATATATTTT.

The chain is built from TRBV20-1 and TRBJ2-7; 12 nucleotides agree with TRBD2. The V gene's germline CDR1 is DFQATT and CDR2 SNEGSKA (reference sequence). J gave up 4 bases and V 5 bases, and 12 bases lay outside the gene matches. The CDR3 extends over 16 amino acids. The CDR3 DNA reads TGCAGTGCTGGGCCGAGGCGACTAGCGGGAGAGTACGAGCAGTACTTC. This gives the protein CSAGPRRLAGEYEQYF.

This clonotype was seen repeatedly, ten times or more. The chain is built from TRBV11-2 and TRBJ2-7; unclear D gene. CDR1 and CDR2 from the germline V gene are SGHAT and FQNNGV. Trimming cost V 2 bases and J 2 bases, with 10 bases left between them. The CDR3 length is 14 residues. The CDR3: CASSLTGRTYEQYF. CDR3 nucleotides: TGTGCCAGCAGCTTAACGGGCAGAACCTACGAGCAGTACTTC.

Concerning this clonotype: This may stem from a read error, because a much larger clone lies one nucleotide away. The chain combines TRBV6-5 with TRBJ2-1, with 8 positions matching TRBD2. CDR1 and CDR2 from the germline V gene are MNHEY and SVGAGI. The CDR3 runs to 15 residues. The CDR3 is CTSKVAGGAYNEQFF. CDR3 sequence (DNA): TGTACCAGCAAGGTTGCGGGAGGAGCTTACAATGAGCAGTTCTTC.

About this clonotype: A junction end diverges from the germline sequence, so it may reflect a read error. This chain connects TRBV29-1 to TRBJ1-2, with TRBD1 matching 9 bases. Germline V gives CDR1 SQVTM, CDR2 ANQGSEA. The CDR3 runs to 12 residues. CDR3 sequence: CSVEGQGDGYAF. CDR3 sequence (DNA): TGCAGCGTTGAAGGACAGGGGGACGGCTACGCCTTC.

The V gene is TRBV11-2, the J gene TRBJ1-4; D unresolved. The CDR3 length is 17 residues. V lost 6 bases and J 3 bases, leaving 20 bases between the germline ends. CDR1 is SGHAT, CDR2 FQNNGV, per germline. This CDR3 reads CASSGRRAVAANEKLFF. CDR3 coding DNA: TGTGCCAGCAGTGGTCGCCGGGCAGTTGCAGCTAATGAAAAACTGTTTTTT.

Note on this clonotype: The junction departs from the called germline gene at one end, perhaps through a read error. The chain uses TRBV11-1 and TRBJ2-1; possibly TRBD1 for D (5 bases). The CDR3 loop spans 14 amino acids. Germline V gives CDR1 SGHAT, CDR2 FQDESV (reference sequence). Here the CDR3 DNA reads TGTGACAGCAGCCGACAGTCCTCTTACAATGAGCAGTTCTTC. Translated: CDSSRQSSYNEQFF.

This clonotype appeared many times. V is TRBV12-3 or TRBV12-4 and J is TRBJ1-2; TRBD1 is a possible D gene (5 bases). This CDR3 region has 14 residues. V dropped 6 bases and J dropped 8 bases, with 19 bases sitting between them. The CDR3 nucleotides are TGTGCCAGCAGCCATGATCTAGGGGATATCGGCTACACCTTC. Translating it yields CASSHDLGDIGYTF.

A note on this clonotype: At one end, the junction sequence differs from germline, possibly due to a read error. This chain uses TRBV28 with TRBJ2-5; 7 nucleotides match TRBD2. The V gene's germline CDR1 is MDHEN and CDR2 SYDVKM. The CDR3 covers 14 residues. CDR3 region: CASNLTGLRGDQYF. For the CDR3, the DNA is TGTGCCAGCAATTTAACAGGCCTACGGGGGGACCAGTACTTC.

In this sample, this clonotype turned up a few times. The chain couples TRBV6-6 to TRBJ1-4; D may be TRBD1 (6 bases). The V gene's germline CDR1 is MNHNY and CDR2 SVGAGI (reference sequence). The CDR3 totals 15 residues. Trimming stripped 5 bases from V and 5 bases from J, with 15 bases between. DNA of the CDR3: TGTGCCAGCAGTCAAGGGACAACTAGAAATGAAAAACTGTTTTTT. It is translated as CASSQGTTRNEKLFF.

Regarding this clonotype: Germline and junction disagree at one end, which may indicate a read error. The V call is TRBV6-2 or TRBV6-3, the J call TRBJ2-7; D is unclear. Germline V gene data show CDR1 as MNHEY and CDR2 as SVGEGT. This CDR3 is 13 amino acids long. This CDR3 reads CACSYGMPYEQYF. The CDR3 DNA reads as TGTGCCTGCAGTTACGGTATGCCGTACGAGCAGTACTTC.

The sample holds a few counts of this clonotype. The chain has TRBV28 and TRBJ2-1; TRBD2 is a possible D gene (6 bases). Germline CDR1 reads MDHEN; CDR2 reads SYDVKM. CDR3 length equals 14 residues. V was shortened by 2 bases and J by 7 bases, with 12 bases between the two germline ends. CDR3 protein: CASSLGGYLNEQFF. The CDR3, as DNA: TGTGCCAGCAGTTTAGGAGGGTATTTGAATGAGCAGTTCTTC.

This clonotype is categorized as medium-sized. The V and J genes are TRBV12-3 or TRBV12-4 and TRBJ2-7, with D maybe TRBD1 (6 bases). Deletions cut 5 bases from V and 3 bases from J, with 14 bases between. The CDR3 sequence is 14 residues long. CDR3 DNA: TGTGCCAGCAGTCCTGGGGACATTAACTACGAGCAGTACTTC. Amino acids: CASSPGDINYEQYF.

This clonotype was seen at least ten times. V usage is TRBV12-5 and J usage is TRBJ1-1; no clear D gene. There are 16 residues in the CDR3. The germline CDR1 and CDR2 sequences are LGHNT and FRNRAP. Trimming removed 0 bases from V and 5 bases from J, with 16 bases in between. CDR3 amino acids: CASGLVISGGRTEAFF. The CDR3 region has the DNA TGTGCTAGTGGTTTGGTAATATCAGGCGGTAGGACTGAAGCTTTCTTT.

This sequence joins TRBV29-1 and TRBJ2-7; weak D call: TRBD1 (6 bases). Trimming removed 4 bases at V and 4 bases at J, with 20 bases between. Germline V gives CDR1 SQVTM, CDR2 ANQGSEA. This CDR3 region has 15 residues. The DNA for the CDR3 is TGCAGCGTTGCGGATAGGATAGGGGGTACGTACGAGCAGTACTTC. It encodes CSVADRIGGTYEQYF.

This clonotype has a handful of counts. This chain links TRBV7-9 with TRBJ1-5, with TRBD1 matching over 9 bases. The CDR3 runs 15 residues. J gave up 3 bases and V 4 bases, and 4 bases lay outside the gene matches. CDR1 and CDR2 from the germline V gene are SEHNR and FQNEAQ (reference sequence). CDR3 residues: CASSWGDRVNQPQHF. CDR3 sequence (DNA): TGTGCCAGCAGCTGGGGGGACAGGGTCAATCAGCCCCAGCATTTT.

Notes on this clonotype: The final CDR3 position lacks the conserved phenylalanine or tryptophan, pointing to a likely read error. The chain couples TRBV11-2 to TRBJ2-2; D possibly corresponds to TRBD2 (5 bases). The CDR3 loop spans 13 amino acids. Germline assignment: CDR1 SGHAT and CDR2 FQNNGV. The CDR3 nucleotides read TGTGCTAGCAGAAATACGGGGACCGGGGAGCTGTTTTCT. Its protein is CASRNTGTGELFS.

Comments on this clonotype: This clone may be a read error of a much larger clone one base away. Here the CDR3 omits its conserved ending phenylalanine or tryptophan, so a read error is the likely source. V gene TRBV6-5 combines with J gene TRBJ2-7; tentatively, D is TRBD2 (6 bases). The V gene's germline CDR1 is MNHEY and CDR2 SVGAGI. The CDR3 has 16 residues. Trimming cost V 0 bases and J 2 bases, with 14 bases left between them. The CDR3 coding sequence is TGTGCCAGCAGTTACTCACCACTAGCAGACACCTACGAGCAGTACCTC. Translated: CASSYSPLADTYEQYL.

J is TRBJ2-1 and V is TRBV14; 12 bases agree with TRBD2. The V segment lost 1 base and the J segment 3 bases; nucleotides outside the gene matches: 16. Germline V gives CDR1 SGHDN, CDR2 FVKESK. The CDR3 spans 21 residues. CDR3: CASSQGPTSGRTNSGYNEQFF. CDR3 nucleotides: TGTGCCAGCAGCCAAGGGCCCACTAGCGGGAGGACCAATAGTGGCTACAATGAGCAGTTCTTC.

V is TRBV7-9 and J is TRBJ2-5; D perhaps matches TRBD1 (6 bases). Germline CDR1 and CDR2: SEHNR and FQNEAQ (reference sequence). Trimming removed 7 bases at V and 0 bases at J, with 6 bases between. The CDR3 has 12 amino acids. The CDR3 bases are TGTGCCAGCAACAGGGACCAAGAGACCCAGTACTTC. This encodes CASNRDQETQYF.